Listed below are T cell receptor beta chains from one sample, sequenced in a study of blood T cell repertoires in COVID-19. Clones were read by immunoSEQ multiplex PCR, and TCRdb kept only the in-frame ones, dropping some. The table records about 130,000 clones, about 81% of them present only once. Sample: peripheral blood. The receptors shown here come from a man younger than 45 with COVID-19, enrolled during active disease. CDR3s include the opening cysteine and the closing phenylalanine or tryptophan. Each record gives: clone size, V gene, J gene, D gene, CDR3 DNA, CDR3 protein. A D gene is named only where the DNA matches it firmly. A clone size is listed for some rows: how often the clone was seen (once, few, many), or a class if it is expanded.

clone_size: NA
v_call: TRBV11-3
j_call: TRBJ2-1
d_call: TRBD2
cdr3_nt: TGTGCCAGCAGCTCCACCGGGACTAGCGGGAACAATGAGCAGTTCTTC
cdr3_aa: CASSSTGTSGNNEQFF

clone_size: NA
v_call: TRBV27
j_call: TRBJ2-3
d_call: TRBD2
cdr3_nt: TGTGCCAGCACTTCACTAGCGGAAGATACGCAGTATTTT
cdr3_aa: CASTSLAEDTQYF

clone_size: few
v_call: TRBV4-3
j_call: TRBJ2-2
d_call: NA
cdr3_nt: TGCGCCAGCAGCCAAGACATCGGGGAATTCCGGATGACCGGGGAGCTGTTTTTT
cdr3_aa: CASSQDIGEFRMTGELFF

clone_size: NA
v_call: TRBV24-1
j_call: TRBJ1-2
d_call: NA
cdr3_nt: TGTGCCACCAGACAGGGCACCCGGTATGGCTACACCTTC
cdr3_aa: CATRQGTRYGYTF

clone_size: NA
v_call: TRBV27
j_call: TRBJ2-4
d_call: TRBD1
cdr3_nt: TGTGCCAGCAGTCCACGGACAGGGGGTGGGGGAGCCAAAAACATTCAGTACTTC
cdr3_aa: CASSPRTGGGGAKNIQYF

clone_size: NA
v_call: TRBV6-6
j_call: TRBJ2-7
d_call: TRBD1
cdr3_nt: TGTGCCAGCAGTTACTCCCCGGGACAGCCCACTTGGGAGCAGTACTTC
cdr3_aa: CASSYSPGQPTWEQYF

clone_size: NA
v_call: TRBV28
j_call: TRBJ1-2
d_call: TRBD1
cdr3_nt: TGTGCCAGCAGTTCGGGACAGGGCTATGGCTACACCTTC
cdr3_aa: CASSSGQGYGYTF

clone_size: NA
v_call: TRBV19
j_call: TRBJ1-4
d_call: TRBD1
cdr3_nt: TGTGCCAGTAGTAGTGTCGGGACAGGTAGTGAAAAACTGTTTTTT
cdr3_aa: CASSSVGTGSEKLFF

clone_size: NA
v_call: TRBV30
j_call: TRBJ2-1
d_call: NA
cdr3_nt: TGTGCCTGGACCCATCCTCGGGAGCAGTTCTTC
cdr3_aa: CAWTHPREQFF

clone_size: few
v_call: TRBV10-3
j_call: TRBJ2-7
d_call: TRBD2
cdr3_nt: TGTGCCATCAGTGAGTCCTTAGCGGGAGAGTTTTCCTACGAGCAGTACTTC
cdr3_aa: CAISESLAGEFSYEQYF

clone_size: NA
v_call: TRBV6-4
j_call: TRBJ2-1
d_call: TRBD2
cdr3_nt: TGTGCCAGCAGTGCCGGGACTAGCAATGAGCAGTTCTTC
cdr3_aa: CASSAGTSNEQFF

clone_size: few
v_call: TRBV6-5
j_call: TRBJ1-5
d_call: NA
cdr3_nt: TGTGCCAGCAGTTTCCGGGACACCTATAGCAATCAGCCCCAGCATTTT
cdr3_aa: CASSFRDTYSNQPQHF

clone_size: NA
v_call: TRBV6-5
j_call: TRBJ1-2
d_call: TRBD1
cdr3_nt: TGTGCCAGCAGTTACGGAGCAGGGGGCAACTATGGCTACACCTTC
cdr3_aa: CASSYGAGGNYGYTF

clone_size: few
v_call: TRBV5-1
j_call: TRBJ1-1
d_call: NA
cdr3_nt: TGCGCCAGCAGTTTCGGGGGAGAGAACACTGAAGCTTTCTTT
cdr3_aa: CASSFGGENTEAFF

clone_size: NA
v_call: TRBV18
j_call: TRBJ2-7
d_call: TRBD2
cdr3_nt: TGTGCCAGCTCACGGGGACTAGCGGGAGGGCCTGGGTACGAGCAGTACTTC
cdr3_aa: CASSRGLAGGPGYEQYF

clone_size: once
v_call: TRBV30
j_call: TRBJ2-3
d_call: TRBD2
cdr3_nt: TGTGCCTGGGAACGGGGGGGCATCCCCAGCACAGATACGCAGTATTTT
cdr3_aa: CAWERGGIPSTDTQYF

clone_size: NA
v_call: TRBV6-5
j_call: TRBJ1-5
d_call: TRBD1
cdr3_nt: TGTGCCAGCAGAGGACAGGGGGCGGGGGGTCAGCCCCAGCATTTT
cdr3_aa: CASRGQGAGGQPQHF

clone_size: NA
v_call: TRBV5-1
j_call: TRBJ1-3
d_call: TRBD1
cdr3_nt: TGCGCCAGCAGCTTGGCCGGGACAGACTCTGGAAACACCATATATTTT
cdr3_aa: CASSLAGTDSGNTIYF

clone_size: NA
v_call: TRBV29-1
j_call: TRBJ1-1
d_call: NA
cdr3_nt: TGCAGCTCCGGTGACACTGAAGCTTTCTTT
cdr3_aa: CSSGDTEAFF

clone_size: NA
v_call: TRBV19
j_call: TRBJ2-7
d_call: NA
cdr3_nt: TGTGCCACTGGGGGCAGATACGAGCAGTACTTC
cdr3_aa: CATGGRYEQYF

clone_size: NA
v_call: TRBV30
j_call: TRBJ1-2
d_call: NA
cdr3_nt: TGTGCCTGCACAGATAACTATGGCTACACCTTC
cdr3_aa: CACTDNYGYTF

clone_size: NA
v_call: TRBV10-1
j_call: TRBJ2-7
d_call: NA
cdr3_nt: TGCGCCAGCAGTGATGGCCTCCTCGGGACACCTTACGAGCAGTACTTC
cdr3_aa: CASSDGLLGTPYEQYF

clone_size: NA
v_call: TRBV4-1
j_call: TRBJ2-7
d_call: TRBD2
cdr3_nt: TGCGCCAGCAGCCCAATTAGCGGGGGGGCGGGCGAGCAGTACTTC
cdr3_aa: CASSPISGGAGEQYF

clone_size: NA
v_call: TRBV29-1
j_call: TRBJ2-3
d_call: TRBD2
cdr3_nt: TGCAGCGTTGAAATCCTAGCGGGAGGGCCGGCCACAGATACGCAGTATTTT
cdr3_aa: CSVEILAGGPATDTQYF

clone_size: NA
v_call: TRBV27
j_call: TRBJ2-2
d_call: TRBD1
cdr3_nt: TGTGCCAGCAGTTTTAATGGACAGGGGAGAACCGGGGAGCTGTTTTTT
cdr3_aa: CASSFNGQGRTGELFF

clone_size: NA
v_call: TRBV3-1/TRBV3-2
j_call: TRBJ2-1
d_call: NA
cdr3_nt: TGTGCCAGCAGCCACCTATCGGTAGCGAAGGAGCAGTTCTTC
cdr3_aa: CASSHLSVAKEQFF

clone_size: NA
v_call: TRBV29-1
j_call: TRBJ2-7
d_call: TRBD1
cdr3_nt: TGCAGCGTTAATAGGCAGGGGGCAGGAGAGCAGTACTTC
cdr3_aa: CSVNRQGAGEQYF

clone_size: once
v_call: TRBV29-1
j_call: TRBJ1-2
d_call: TRBD1
cdr3_nt: TGCAGCGTGATAGATCAGGGGGCTAAATCCGAAGGCTATGGCTACACCTTC
cdr3_aa: CSVIDQGAKSEGYGYTF

clone_size: NA
v_call: TRBV4-1
j_call: TRBJ1-1
d_call: TRBD1
cdr3_nt: TGCGCCAGCAGCCCGGGACAGGCATTGACTGAAGCTTTCTTT
cdr3_aa: CASSPGQALTEAFF

clone_size: NA
v_call: TRBV30
j_call: TRBJ2-1
d_call: TRBD2
cdr3_nt: TGTGCCTGGAGTGTCTCTAGCGGCTACAATGAGCAGTTCTTC
cdr3_aa: CAWSVSSGYNEQFF

clone_size: NA
v_call: TRBV10-3
j_call: TRBJ1-1
d_call: NA
cdr3_nt: TGTGCCATCAGTGAGTCGAAAGGAGGAAACACTGAAGCTTTCTTT
cdr3_aa: CAISESKGGNTEAFF

clone_size: NA
v_call: TRBV5-1
j_call: TRBJ2-2
d_call: NA
cdr3_nt: TGCGCCAGCAGCAAGGGGGTCGCGATCGACACCGGGGAGCTGTTTTTT
cdr3_aa: CASSKGVAIDTGELFF

clone_size: NA
v_call: TRBV7-2
j_call: TRBJ1-2
d_call: NA
cdr3_nt: TGTGCCAGCAAGCCCCCAGGGGTTGGCTATGGCTACACCTTC
cdr3_aa: CASKPPGVGYGYTF

clone_size: few
v_call: TRBV7-9
j_call: TRBJ1-1
d_call: TRBD1
cdr3_nt: TGTGCCAGCAGCTCCGGACAGGAGAACACTGAAGCTTTCTTT
cdr3_aa: CASSSGQENTEAFF

clone_size: few
v_call: TRBV3-1/TRBV3-2
j_call: TRBJ2-6
d_call: NA
cdr3_nt: TGTGCCAGCAGCCAAGTTTATACGGGGGTTGGGGCCAACGTCCTGACTTTC
cdr3_aa: CASSQVYTGVGANVLTF

clone_size: NA
v_call: TRBV6-2/TRBV6-3
j_call: TRBJ1-2
d_call: TRBD1
cdr3_nt: TGTGCCAGCAGTTACCCCGGGGACAGTTCTTATGGCTACACCTTC
cdr3_aa: CASSYPGDSSYGYTF

clone_size: few
v_call: TRBV7-3
j_call: TRBJ1-2
d_call: NA
cdr3_nt: TGTGCCAGCAGCTTAACAGGGACACCCGGTGGGGGCTACACCTTC
cdr3_aa: CASSLTGTPGGGYTF

clone_size: NA
v_call: TRBV3-1/TRBV3-2
j_call: TRBJ1-4
d_call: NA
cdr3_nt: TGTGCCAGCACCCGCCTCGGGGAAGAAAAACTGTTTTTT
cdr3_aa: CASTRLGEEKLFF

clone_size: NA
v_call: TRBV9
j_call: TRBJ2-1
d_call: NA
cdr3_nt: TGTGCCAGCAGCCCGCGTACCTACAATGAGCAGTTCTTC
cdr3_aa: CASSPRTYNEQFF

clone_size: NA
v_call: TRBV29-1
j_call: TRBJ2-2
d_call: NA
cdr3_nt: TGCAGCGTCCGCGGAGCGAACACCGGGGAGCTGTTTTTT
cdr3_aa: CSVRGANTGELFF

clone_size: NA
v_call: TRBV6-2/TRBV6-3
j_call: TRBJ1-5
d_call: TRBD1
cdr3_nt: TGTGCCAGCAGTTCCGCCCCGACAGGGGGATCAGGCAATCAGCCCCAGCATTTT
cdr3_aa: CASSSAPTGGSGNQPQHF

clone_size: NA
v_call: TRBV4-1
j_call: TRBJ2-1
d_call: NA
cdr3_nt: TGCGCCAGCAGCCAAGAGGTACTACTCTCCAATGAGCAGTTCTTC
cdr3_aa: CASSQEVLLSNEQFF

clone_size: NA
v_call: TRBV30
j_call: TRBJ2-7
d_call: TRBD2
cdr3_nt: TGTGCCTTGGGACTAGCGGGAGAAGGGGTAGACGAGCAGTACTTC
cdr3_aa: CALGLAGEGVDEQYF

clone_size: NA
v_call: TRBV11-1
j_call: TRBJ1-1
d_call: NA
cdr3_nt: TGTGCCAGCAGCCCCGGAGGAGGGGCGGAAGCTGAAGCTTTCTTT
cdr3_aa: CASSPGGGAEAEAFF

clone_size: NA
v_call: TRBV30
j_call: TRBJ1-5
d_call: NA
cdr3_nt: TGTGCCTGGAGGGGTCCCGGGGGTCAGCCCCAGCATTTT
cdr3_aa: CAWRGPGGQPQHF

clone_size: NA
v_call: TRBV11-3
j_call: TRBJ1-6
d_call: NA
cdr3_nt: TGTGCCAGCAGCGGCCCCCTCAATAATTCACCCCTCCACTTT
cdr3_aa: CASSGPLNNSPLHF

clone_size: NA
v_call: TRBV6-5
j_call: TRBJ1-1
d_call: NA
cdr3_nt: TGTGCCAGCAACCCTCCTCGGCAGTCAGGTGAAGCTTTCTTT
cdr3_aa: CASNPPRQSGEAFF

clone_size: NA
v_call: TRBV6-5
j_call: TRBJ2-7
d_call: TRBD2
cdr3_nt: TGTGCCAGCAGTTCCTCTAGCGGGAGTTTACACGAGCAGTACTTC
cdr3_aa: CASSSSSGSLHEQYF

clone_size: once
v_call: TRBV27
j_call: TRBJ2-5
d_call: TRBD2
cdr3_nt: TGTGCCAGCAGTGTGACTAGCGGGGGAGAGACCCAGTACTTC
cdr3_aa: CASSVTSGGETQYF

clone_size: NA
v_call: TRBV5-1
j_call: TRBJ1-1
d_call: NA
cdr3_nt: TGCGCCAGCAGGTTGTACAGGGCTGACACTGAAGCTTTCTTT
cdr3_aa: CASRLYRADTEAFF